This T cell receptor beta chain stems from a study of cytomegalovirus exposure and HLA in healthy donors (dated by TCRdb to about 2017). Background on the whole study: According to an earlier analysis of several hundred of the donors, roughly 180 million T cells yielded 120 million or so unique TCR beta sequences and around 280 Gb of sequence data. An early release that covered 640 HLA-typed donors contained approximately 300 gigabases of sequencing data and roughly 84 million unique TCR sequences. Of the 300 to 500 genotyped donors, 65% to 90% were placed in the genetic ancestry cluster associated with self-reported Caucasian donors. The study was designed to test whether signatures of past pathogen exposure could be identified by cataloging public T cell receptors. Using immunosequencing, the study profiled T cell repertoires from around 680 subjects and related those repertoires to cytomegalovirus serostatus. A separate validation cohort of 100 to 150 different subjects was used in addition to the 666-subject first cohort. High-throughput TCR immunosequencing, statistical association of individual TCRs with disease status, and machine learning were combined to predict cytomegalovirus infection status. A later analysis re-analyzed previously published TCR beta repertoires from approximately 700 donors and added high-resolution HLA genotyping to study TCR occurrence patterns. Rather than drawing on any new phenotypic data, the later analysis identified candidate immune exposures from TCR beta sequences and the way those sequences occurred across donors. An earlier analysis of approximately 500 of the donors applied high-throughput TCR beta sequencing to assess whether each TCR beta V gene segment acted as functional or pseudogenic. Donor age, sex, ethnicity and CMV serostatus were compiled alongside the repertoire data. A later genetic analysis took genome-wide SNP genotypes for about three fifths of the 666 donors and used that subset as a discovery cohort. Every repertoire in the discovery cohort had been generated on one and the same sequencing platform. Both class I and class II loci were covered by HLA typing, at four-digit resolution. Typing coverage differed by locus: A, B, C, DRB1 and DQB1 were typed in roughly 620-640 donors, DQA1 in 522, DPA1 in 600 to 610, and DPB1 in just under 480. Because of strong linkage in the cohort, 5 or 6 DR-DQ haplotypes were treated as single units for association and clustering. Among about 400 genotyped donors of the cohort, an average of approximately 200,000 unique TCR beta nucleotide sequences was sequenced per donor, of which 15% to 20% were non-productive. Findings and caveats that apply to the study as a whole: In a later genetic analysis, a missense DCLRE1C variant was associated with V-gene and J-gene trimming of TCR beta chains, and the association was replicated in an independent cohort. A further reported finding was that TCR beta sequences accurately predicted the HLA-A and HLA-B alleles for most subjects in the first cohort. Some 15 rarely observed V segments, including chromosome 9 orphons, were excluded from the earlier analysis of several hundred of the donors because counts were too low. The classifier was reported to diagnose cytomegalovirus status with high specificity and sensitivity in both the original and validation cohorts. A cluster of highly shared sequence variants was judged likely to be a technical artifact of the sequencing pipeline. Linkage disequilibrium might explain the correlated functional status among segregating V segments, but an unknown experimental factor could not be ruled out. An earlier analysis of around 540 of the donors showed that most TCR beta V segments appeared in productive rearrangements either about 87% or about 30% of the time, which broadly matched IMGT annotations. Compared with the 666-donor mean, donors in an Asian-associated ancestry cluster had fewer N-insertions in productive TCRs, according to a later genetic analysis. Across donors, most TCR sequences were observed very rarely, whereas some public TCRs were present in many individuals. According to the authors, the approach could potentially be generalized to other disease states and immunological phenotypes. Immune exposure information for the cohort was limited to CMV serostatus. The study listed 150 to 200 TCR beta chains as associated with cytomegalovirus. Presence/absence analyses assumed roughly uniform sequencing depth across donors, an assumption that may not hold. A later analysis found that most CMV-associated TCR beta chains appeared HLA-restricted, with HLA associations seemingly driven largely by CMV exposure. Compared with equally common non-associated chains, HLA-associated TCR beta chains in a later analysis were more clonally expanded and had lower generation probabilities. Because some donors lacked HLA typing at each locus, the association tests relied only on the typed subset. The cohort was sequenced for TCR beta chains only, and without alpha or paired-chain data the features that could be detected were limited. Strong co-occurrence of HLA alleles, especially DR and DQ, made assigning TCR associations to individual alleles difficult. A few of the identified cytomegalovirus-associated TCR beta chains were confirmed in vitro to be specific for cytomegalovirus antigens. Specific HLA alleles were associated with over 15,000 TCR beta sequences at a false discovery rate of 0.05 in a later analysis. In a later analysis, several top co-occurrence clusters were reported to appear linked to parvovirus B19, influenza, CMV and Epstein-Barr virus. A later analysis found that TCR association rates varied across HLA loci, with DRB1 alleles showing the most associated TCRs and HLA-C alleles the fewest.

The cohort consisted of 600 or so healthy bone marrow donors. Cohort members were all nominally healthy when sampled, although unrecorded immune exposures were likely present. The donor was CMV seropositive and was included in the group of 289 seropositive cohort members. Each donor provided a peripheral blood sample, and peripheral blood mononuclear cells were used for TCR beta sequencing. The Qiagen DNeasy Blood Extraction Kit was used to extract genomic DNA from the blood cell samples. The library was built by means of the immunoSEQ multiplex PCR assay. A mixture of 60 forward primers for TCR Vbeta segments and 13 reverse primers for TCR Jbeta segments was used in the multiplex PCR. The CDR3 region of rearranged TCR beta genes was amplified from genomic DNA by a multiplex PCR assay. On the Illumina HiSeq System, the amplified TCR beta libraries were sequenced as 87-base-pair reads. The authors processed their data as follows. A later analysis counted approximately 74 million unique TCR beta chains across the 650 to 800 repertoires, and 10 million to 11 million of these chains were shared by at least two donors. Raw reads were error-corrected and collapsed into unique sequences by a nearest-neighbor algorithm in which closely related sequences were merged to remove PCR and sequencing errors. Alignment of CDR3 sequences to IMGT reference sequences was used to assign V, D and J gene segments. Each retained sequence needed at least a six-nucleotide match to both a V gene segment and a J gene segment. A rearrangement counted as productive if the CDR3 had no stop codons and remained in frame with V and J, and every other rearrangement counted as non-productive. Following IMGT convention, CDR3 was defined as the stretch from the second conserved V-encoded cysteine up to the conserved J-encoded phenylalanine. In an earlier analysis of just under 600 of the donors, sequences lacking an unambiguous match to a single V gene segment were excluded. An earlier analysis of fewer than 750 of the donors called V segments functional above 56.7% productive rearrangements and segregating when the between-donor standard deviation exceeded 5%. A statistical classification framework was developed to diagnose cytomegalovirus status using the catalog of TCR beta chain sequences. In a later analysis, TCR nucleotide sequences were compared against IMGT/GENE-DB human TR gene sequences so that V and J genes could be assigned. A later analysis assigned CDR3 sequences and most-parsimonious VDJ recombination scenarios with the TCRdist pipeline. A later analysis defined each TCR beta chain by its CDR3 amino acid sequence plus V-gene family, and excluded reads lacking a unique V-gene family. A later analysis removed roughly 590 highly shared, low-generation-probability nucleotide sequences to deal with suspected cross-contamination and a sequencing artifact. In a later analysis, a clonal expansion index for each public chain was calculated from normalized within-repertoire ranks of inferred template counts. In a later analysis, generation probabilities were computed with a VDJ recombination model fitted to out-of-frame rearrangements, and the resulting probabilities were checked against IGoR. Hypergeometric tests were used in a later analysis to score TCR-TCR, TCR-HLA and TCR-CMV co-occurrence, with a repertoire-size bias correction applied to the TCR pairs. A later analysis estimated false discovery rates by permuting HLA or CMV assignments 20 times. A later analysis grouped co-occurring TCRs with DBSCAN, adding TCRdist sequence similarity when clustering within HLA-allele-positive subsets. Repertoires with fewer than 30,000 or more than 120,000 public chains were left out of co-occurrence clustering, as were a few repertoires with anomalous nucleotide sharing. What TCRdb holds here is the immuneACCESS table cut down to in-frame rearrangements. Part of the clones is not present; checked against another copy, under half of the missing clones reflect an unresolved V gene, and the others are unexplained. The DNA gave D and trimming, while V, J and clone size come from that table. Present in this sample are fewer than 300,000 clones, 86% of which were seen just once. The ten top clones hold 3% to 4% of the sample.

As for this clone: Its antigen is currently not known. No much larger clone exists at a distance of one base, and base qualities are not known.

This clonotype was sampled from a man aged 35 to 55 in good health and CMV-seropositive. Sequencing input: PBMCs.

The base sequence is TGTGCCAGCAGCCCCGGGACAGGGAATAGGAACACTGAAGCTTTCTTT. It translates as CASSPGTGNRNTEAFF. The chain was built from TRBV4-2 and TRBJ1-1, and TRBD1 aligns with 9 junction nucleotides. V trim: 4 bases; J trim: 1 base; unmatched bases: 7. From a lookup of the germline V gene, CDR1 and CDR2 are LGHNA and YNFKEQ. The CDR3 numbers 16 residues from cysteine through phenylalanine. Only the CDR3 region is kept as DNA, spanning 48 bases read in frame from base 1.